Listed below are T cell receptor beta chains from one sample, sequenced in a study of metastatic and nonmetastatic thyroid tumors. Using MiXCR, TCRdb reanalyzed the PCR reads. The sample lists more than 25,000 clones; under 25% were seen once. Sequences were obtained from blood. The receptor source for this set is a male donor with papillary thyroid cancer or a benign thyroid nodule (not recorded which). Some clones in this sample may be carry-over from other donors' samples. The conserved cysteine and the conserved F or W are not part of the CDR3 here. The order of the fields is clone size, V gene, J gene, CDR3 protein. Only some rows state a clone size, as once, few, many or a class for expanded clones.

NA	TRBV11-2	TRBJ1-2	ASSGSLYLYGYT
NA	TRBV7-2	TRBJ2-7	ASSRTPSGFYEQY
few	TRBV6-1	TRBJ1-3	ASRGISGNTIY
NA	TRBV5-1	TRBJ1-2	ASSLRTDYGYT
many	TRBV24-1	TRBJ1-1	ATSDAGTGDTEAF
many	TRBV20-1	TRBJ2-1	SARDFRGRVSYNEQF
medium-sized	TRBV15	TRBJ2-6	ATSRDRSPFPSGANVLT
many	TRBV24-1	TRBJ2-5	ATSDTGVTQETQY
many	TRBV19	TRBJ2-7	ASSPGTEQY
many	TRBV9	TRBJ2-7	ASSGTSSYEQY
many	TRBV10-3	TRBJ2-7	AVWGPESYEQY
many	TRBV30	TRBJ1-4	AWSRGTNEKLF
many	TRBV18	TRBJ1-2	ASSPRRGLYGYT
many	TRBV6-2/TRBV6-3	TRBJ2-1	ASSYLSNEQF
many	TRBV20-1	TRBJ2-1	SATAKLGGGQF
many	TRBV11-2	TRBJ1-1	ASSLEPGVNTEAF
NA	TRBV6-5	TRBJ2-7	ARSYSNTEWGVFEQY
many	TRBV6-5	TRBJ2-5	ASSYDRVAWTQY
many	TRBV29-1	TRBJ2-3	SVEEMGPTDTQY
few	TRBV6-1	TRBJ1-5	ASSDMGQGDSQPQH
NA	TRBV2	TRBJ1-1	ARGTPNTDDF
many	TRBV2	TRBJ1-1	ASSERGRTEAF
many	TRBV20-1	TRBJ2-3	SARALGDTQY
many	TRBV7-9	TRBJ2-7	ASSLTGQGAHEQY
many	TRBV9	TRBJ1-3	ASSPSPGGGGNTIY
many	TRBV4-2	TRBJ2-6	ASSQMRPDWGSGANVLT
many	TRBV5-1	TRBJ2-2	ASSNRTNTGELF
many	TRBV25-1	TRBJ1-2	ASSEWGRSIRYT
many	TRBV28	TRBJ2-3	ASSLSRGSTDTQY
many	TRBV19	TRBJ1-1	ASRRTATEAF
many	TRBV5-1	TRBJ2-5	ASSAGTLAGGRETQY
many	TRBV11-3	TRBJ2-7	ASSLDRGRIYEQY
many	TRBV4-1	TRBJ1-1	ASSQDLTATTPWSTEAF
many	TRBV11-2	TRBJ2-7	ASSLDPGGETYEQY
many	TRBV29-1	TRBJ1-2	SVRGLGGYT
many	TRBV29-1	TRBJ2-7	SVLKLAGITYEQY
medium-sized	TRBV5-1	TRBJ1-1	ASRRPGQGASGTEAF
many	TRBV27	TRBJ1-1	ASSWGQGATEAF
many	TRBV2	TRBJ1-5	ASSAQGPNQPQH
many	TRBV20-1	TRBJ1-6	SARDLAGAYASLH
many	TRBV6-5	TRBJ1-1	ASSYSGTMNTEAF
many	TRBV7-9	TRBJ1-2	ASSSGTSKGYT
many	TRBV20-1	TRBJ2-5	SARRTETQETQY
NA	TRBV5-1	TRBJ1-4	ASSTGAPNEKLF
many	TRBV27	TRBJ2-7	ASSGTGPHAPR
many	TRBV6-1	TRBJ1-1	ASRGTDREEDTEAF